The sample holds a few counts of the clone carrying this T cell receptor (beta chain). A multiplex PCR was run with 60 Vbeta primers and 13 Jbeta primers. Clones were read by immunoSEQ multiplex PCR, and TCRdb kept only the in-frame ones, dropping some. The data hold about 180,000 clones, with 70% to 85% observed a single time. These data are taken from a study of cytomegalovirus exposure and HLA in healthy donors. Germline V CDR1 and CDR2: MNHEY, SVGAGI. Trimming cost V 2 bases and J 2 bases, with 7 bases left between them. The CDR3 is made up of 14 amino acids. The sequence was obtained from a girl aged 2 to 10 in good health and CMV-seropositive. The V call is TRBV6-5, the J call TRBJ1-3; D call uncertain. The specimen sequenced was PBMCs. CDR3 in amino acids: CASSYELAGNTIYF. In nucleotides, the CDR3 is TGTGCCAGCAGTTACGAGTTAGCTGGAAACACCATATATTTT.